Following are 32 T cell receptor beta chains from one sample sequenced in a study of T cells expressing NK-cell markers. For each CDR3 protein, TCRdb gives one entry from its re-call of the 5' RACE reads, without DNA. The sample spans roughly 390,000 distinct CDR3 sequences; the ten largest clones claim roughly 5.2%. The sequenced sample was blood T cells: a sorted CD56 or NKG2C T cell subset, CD4+ or CD8+ T cells, or bulk PBMC T cells (not recorded which). The receptors derive from a man aged 18-69 years in good health.

The J gene is TRBJ2-3, the V gene TRBV11-3; the D gene TCRdb calls, TRBD1, cannot be checked with no DNA. CDR1 is SGHNT, CDR2 YENEEA, per germline. CDR3 size: 16 residues. CDR3 amino acids: CASSTQGGYGADTQYF.

This CDR3 is CASSPSGGFNYGYTF. V and J are TRBV7-9 and TRBJ1-2; the TCRdb call, TRBD1, lacks DNA for checking. This CDR3 region has 15 residues. Germline-derived CDR1 and CDR2 are SEHNR and FQNEAQ (reference sequence).

This chain links TRBV6-1 with TRBJ2-2; TCRdb lists TRBD1, though no DNA is available to test this call. Germline CDR1 reads MNHNS; CDR2 reads SASEGT. The CDR3 is made up of 14 amino acids. CDR3 residues: CASRNYRVTGELFF.

The rearrangement links TRBV29-1 to TRBJ2-6. Germline loops: CDR1 SQVTM, CDR2 ANQGSEA. This CDR3 has 15 amino acids. The CDR3 protein is CSVDVTSSGANVLTF. Combining the CDR3 with reference TRBV29-1 and TRBJ2-6 gives the whole variable domain SAVISQKPSRDICQRGTSLTIQCQVDSQVTMMFWYRQQPGQSLTLIATANQGSEATYESGFVIDKFPISRPNLTFSTLTVSNMSPEDSSIYLCSVDVTSSGANVLTFGAGSRLTVL.

The chain carries TRBV7-2 and TRBJ2-3; with no DNA, the TCRdb D assignment of TRBD1 cannot be verified. The V gene's germline CDR1 is SGHTA and CDR2 FQGNSA. The CDR3 has 16 amino acids. CDR3 residues: CASSLVRTGLTDTQYF. The variable domain in full, completed from reference TRBV7-2 and TRBJ2-3, reads GAGVSQSPSNKVTEKGKDVELRCDPISGHTALYWYRQSLGQGLEFLIYFQGNSAPDKSGLPSDRFSAERTGGSVSTLTIQRTQQEDSAVYLCASSLVRTGLTDTQYFGPGTRLTVL.

V and J are TRBV7-9 and TRBJ2-3; the D gene TCRdb calls, TRBD1, cannot be checked with no DNA. CDR1 and CDR2 (germline): SEHNR, FQNEAQ (reference sequence). The CDR3 is made up of 14 amino acids. The CDR3 spells CASSGTGGPDTQYF.

V is TRBV4-2 and J is TRBJ2-5; TCRdb's D gene call, TRBD2, goes unchecked for lack of DNA. Looked up from germline, CDR1 is LGHNA and CDR2 is YNFKEQ. This CDR3 is 17 amino acids long. CDR3 in amino acids: CASSRGPKEGLGETQYF.

The rearrangement links TRBV18 to TRBJ1-2; TCRdb gives TRBD1 as the D gene, but with no DNA this cannot be confirmed. The CDR3 totals 14 residues. The V gene's germline CDR1 is KGHSH and CDR2 LQKENI. This chain's CDR3 is CASSATGQVFGYTF.

V gene TRBV28 combines with J gene TRBJ1-5. Germline V gene sequence: CDR1 MDHEN, CDR2 SYDVKM. CDR3 length equals 16 residues. The CDR3 loop reads CASSLGRQGVHQPQHF.

The CDR3 sequence: CSATLAGGPWEQYF. The chain employs TRBV20-1 and TRBJ2-7; as DNA is missing, the TRBD2 call by TCRdb cannot be tested. CDR3 length: 14 residues. Per the germline V gene, CDR1 is DFQATT and CDR2 is SNEGSKA (reference sequence).

This chain uses TRBV27 with TRBJ2-2; checking the TCRdb D call of TRBD1 is not possible without DNA. The CDR3 contains 15 residues. Germline V lookup: CDR1 MNHEY, CDR2 SMNVEV (reference sequence). The CDR3 loop reads CASRGQGSFTGELFF.

The chain employs TRBV5-6 and TRBJ1-1; TCRdb outputs TRBD1, but without DNA this stays unchecked. The CDR3 runs to 16 residues. CDR1 is SGHDT, CDR2 YYEEEE, per germline. The CDR3 reads CASSFPGTGAHTEAFF.

The chain carries TRBV5-1 and TRBJ2-5; TCRdb selects TRBD1, and the lack of DNA leaves this call unchecked. The germline CDR1 and CDR2 sequences are SGHRS and YFSETQ. This CDR3 spans 17 amino acids. CDR3 sequence reads: CASSLAPVGTVQETQYF.

This chain joins TRBV20-1 and TRBJ1-5; absent DNA, TCRdb's TRBD1 call cannot be checked. Germline CDR1 reads DFQATT; CDR2 reads SNEGSKA (reference sequence). This CDR3 contains 13 residues. CDR3: CSARDQGRQPQHF.

This sequence joins TRBV20-1 and TRBJ2-3; the D gene TCRdb calls, TRBD2, cannot be checked with no DNA. CDR3 length: 16 amino acids. Germline assignment: CDR1 DFQATT and CDR2 SNEGSKA (reference sequence). The CDR3: CSASRAGGTATDTQYF.

This sequence joins TRBV7-2 and TRBJ2-7; TCRdb picks TRBD1, but there is no DNA to check that call. The CDR3 totals 13 residues. Germline CDR1 is SGHTA and CDR2 is FQGNSA. CDR3 sequence: CASSLTYGREQYF.

Here the CDR3 reads CSAVGLATLLFF. V usage is TRBV20-1 and J usage is TRBJ2-2; the D gene TCRdb calls, TRBD2, cannot be checked with no DNA. The CDR3 is 12 amino acids. CDR1 DFQATT and CDR2 SNEGSKA come from the germline V gene (reference sequence).

The CDR3: CASSRNRQGGGYTF. The chain is built from TRBV6-1 and TRBJ1-2; there is no DNA to check the TCRdb D call of TRBD1. The CDR3 runs 14 residues. Germline-derived CDR1 and CDR2 are MNHNS and SASEGT.

The chain employs TRBV11-1 and TRBJ2-5; lacking DNA, the TRBD2 call made by TCRdb goes unchecked. CDR3 size: 18 residues. The germline CDR1 and CDR2 sequences are SGHAT and FQDESV (reference sequence). The CDR3 here is CASSSGTSGSPIQETQYF.

This chain links TRBV5-6 with TRBJ1-5. This CDR3 comprises 15 residues. The germline V gene has CDR1 SGHDT and CDR2 YYEEEE. The CDR3 spells CASSLLGQGNQPQHF.

The rearrangement links TRBV28 to TRBJ1-5; TCRdb's D gene call, TRBD1, goes unchecked for lack of DNA. In germline, CDR1 is MDHEN, CDR2 SYDVKM. This CDR3 is built from 15 residues. The CDR3 protein is CASSYSTGSNQPQHF.

The chain uses TRBV5-5 and TRBJ1-2; TCRdb reports TRBD1, a call that lacks DNA to check it against. From germline, CDR1 is SGHKS and CDR2 YYEKEE (reference sequence). This CDR3 spans 16 amino acids. CDR3: CASSLGGTAGIYGYTF. Complete variable domain (other parts from reference TRBV5-5 and TRBJ1-2): DAGVTQSPTHLIKTRGQQVTLRCSPISGHKSVSWYQQVLGQGPQFIFQYYEKEERGRGNFPDRFSARQFPNYSSELNVNALLLGDSALYLCASSLGGTAGIYGYTFGSGTRLTVV.

This chain connects TRBV20-1 to TRBJ2-7; TCRdb's assignment of TRBD1 cannot be checked, as there is no DNA. CDR1 is DFQATT, CDR2 SNEGSKA, per germline (reference sequence). The CDR3 runs to 14 residues. The CDR3 loop reads CSAARGAQSYEQYF.

The V and J genes are TRBV18 and TRBJ2-7; there is no DNA to check the TCRdb D call of TRBD1. Per germline, CDR1 KGHSH and CDR2 LQKENI. This CDR3 contains 14 residues. The CDR3 is CASSPRGTSYEQYF.

The rearrangement uses TRBV20-1 and TRBJ2-1; TCRdb's D call, TRBD1, is unchecked because there is no DNA. The germline gives CDR1 DFQATT, CDR2 SNEGSKA (reference sequence). There are 14 residues in the CDR3. The CDR3 loop is CSASPSGKNNEQFF.

The rearrangement links TRBV2 to TRBJ2-7; the TRBD1 assignment by TCRdb is unverifiable without DNA. The CDR3 runs 14 residues. Per the germline V gene, CDR1 is SNHLY and CDR2 is FYNNEI. CDR3 sequence: CASRPRTGYYEQYF.

V is TRBV11-2 and J is TRBJ1-2; as DNA is missing, the TRBD1 call by TCRdb cannot be tested. Germline V lookup: CDR1 SGHAT, CDR2 FQNNGV. CDR3 length: 15 residues. The CDR3 is CASSQRRRQADGYTF. The full variable domain, completed using reference TRBV11-2 and TRBJ1-2, is EAGVAQSPRYKIIEKRQSVAFWCNPISGHATLYWYQQILGQGPKLLIQFQNNGVVDDSQLPKDRFSAERLKGVDSTLKIQPAKLEDSAVYLCASSQRRRQADGYTFGSGTRLTVV.

The rearrangement uses TRBV29-1 and TRBJ1-2; there is no DNA to check the TCRdb D call of TRBD1. The CDR3 is made up of 13 amino acids. Germline CDR1 is SQVTM and CDR2 is ANQGSEA. The CDR3 protein is CSVPGAPNYGYTF.

The rearrangement links TRBV13 to TRBJ1-6. CDR3 length equals 14 residues. Germline lookup yields CDR1 PRHDT and CDR2 FYEKMQ (reference sequence). The CDR3 here is CASRLPQRGSPLHF.

The chain has TRBV7-2 and TRBJ2-3; the D call from TCRdb, TRBD1, cannot be confirmed without DNA. CDR1 and CDR2 (germline): SGHTA, FQGNSA. This CDR3 is built from 15 residues. The CDR3 here is CASILRAGNSDTQYF.

The CDR3 here is CATSRDPEDTQYF. The genes are TRBV15 and TRBJ2-3. The germline CDR1 and CDR2 sequences are LNHNV and YYDKDF (reference sequence). This CDR3 comprises 13 residues.

The chain combines TRBV3-1 with TRBJ2-5; absent DNA, TCRdb's TRBD1 call cannot be checked. Germline V gene lookup returns CDR1 LGHDT and CDR2 YNNKEL (reference sequence). The length of the CDR3 is 15 residues. CDR3 sequence: CASSRAGAGGETQYF.